This T cell receptor (beta chain) was identified during a study of blood T cell repertoires in COVID-19. Study processing details: Reference gene primer amplification gave nucleated cell count estimates. Using immunoSEQ multiplex PCR, the repertoire was profiled, and TCRdb retains in-frame clones only, with some absent. That table supplies the V and J calls and clone size; D and trimming were determined from the DNA. The profile shows about 300,000 clones, roughly 83% of them singletons. CDR1 and CDR2 from the germline V gene are MNHEY and SVGEGT. V was cut by 2 bases and J by 1 base, with 14 bases left in between. The CDR3 contains 16 residues.

The sequenced material came from peripheral blood. The rearrangement joins TRBV6-2 or TRBV6-3 to TRBJ1-1; possibly TRBD1 for D (6 bases). The clonotype comes from a human donor with COVID-19, enrolled during active disease. The donor label of this sample is uncertain. The CDR3 coding sequence is TGTGCCAGCAGTTACGTGCGGGGGCGGACGAACACTGAAGCTTTCTTT. The encoded protein is CASSYVRGRTNTEAFF.